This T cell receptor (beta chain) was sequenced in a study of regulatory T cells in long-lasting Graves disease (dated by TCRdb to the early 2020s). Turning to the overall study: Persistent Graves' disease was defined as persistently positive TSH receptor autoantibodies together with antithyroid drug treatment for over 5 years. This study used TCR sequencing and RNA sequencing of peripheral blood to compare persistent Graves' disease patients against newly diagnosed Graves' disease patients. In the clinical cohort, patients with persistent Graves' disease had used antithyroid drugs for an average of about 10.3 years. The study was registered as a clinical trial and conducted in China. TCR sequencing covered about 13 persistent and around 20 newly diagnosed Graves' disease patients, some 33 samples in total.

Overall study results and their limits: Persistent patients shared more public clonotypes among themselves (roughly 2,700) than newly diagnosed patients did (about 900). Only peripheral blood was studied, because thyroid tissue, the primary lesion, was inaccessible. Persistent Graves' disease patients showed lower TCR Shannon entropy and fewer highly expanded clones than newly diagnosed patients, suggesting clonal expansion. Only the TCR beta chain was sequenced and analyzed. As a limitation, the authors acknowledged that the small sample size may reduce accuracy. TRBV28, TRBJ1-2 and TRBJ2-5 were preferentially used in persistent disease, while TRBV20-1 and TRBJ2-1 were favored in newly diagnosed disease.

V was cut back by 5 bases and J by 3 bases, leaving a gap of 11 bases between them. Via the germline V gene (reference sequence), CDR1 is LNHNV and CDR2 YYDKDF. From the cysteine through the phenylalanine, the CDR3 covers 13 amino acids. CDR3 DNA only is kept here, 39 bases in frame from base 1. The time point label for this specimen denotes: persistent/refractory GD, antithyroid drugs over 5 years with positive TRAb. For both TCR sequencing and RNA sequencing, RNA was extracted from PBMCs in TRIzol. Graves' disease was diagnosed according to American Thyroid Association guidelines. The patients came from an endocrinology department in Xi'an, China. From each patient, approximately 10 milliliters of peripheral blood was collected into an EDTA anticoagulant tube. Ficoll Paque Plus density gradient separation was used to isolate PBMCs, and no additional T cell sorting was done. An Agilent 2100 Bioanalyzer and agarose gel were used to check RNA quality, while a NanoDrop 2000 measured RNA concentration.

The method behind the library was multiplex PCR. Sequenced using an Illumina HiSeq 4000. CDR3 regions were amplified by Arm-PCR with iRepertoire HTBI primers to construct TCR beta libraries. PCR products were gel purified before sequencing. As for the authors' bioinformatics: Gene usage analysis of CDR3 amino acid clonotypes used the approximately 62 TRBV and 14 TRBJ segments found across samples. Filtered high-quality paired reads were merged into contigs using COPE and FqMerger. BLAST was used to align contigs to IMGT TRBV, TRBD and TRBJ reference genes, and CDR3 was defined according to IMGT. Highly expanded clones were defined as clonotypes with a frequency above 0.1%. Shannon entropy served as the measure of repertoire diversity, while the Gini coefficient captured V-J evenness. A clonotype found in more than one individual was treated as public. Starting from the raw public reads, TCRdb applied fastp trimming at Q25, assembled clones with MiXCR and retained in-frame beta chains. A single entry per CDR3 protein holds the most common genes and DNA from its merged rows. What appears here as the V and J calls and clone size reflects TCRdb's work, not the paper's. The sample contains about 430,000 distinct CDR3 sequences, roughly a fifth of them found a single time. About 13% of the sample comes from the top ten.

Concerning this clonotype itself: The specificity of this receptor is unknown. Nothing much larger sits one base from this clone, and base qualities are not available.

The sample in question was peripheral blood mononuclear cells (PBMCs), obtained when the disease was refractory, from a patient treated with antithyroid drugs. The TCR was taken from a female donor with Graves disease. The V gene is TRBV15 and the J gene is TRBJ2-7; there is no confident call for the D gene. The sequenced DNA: TGTGCCACCAGCTCCAGCCCGAACTACGAGCAGTACTTC. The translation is CATSSSPNYEQYF.